These 24 T cell receptor beta chains were sequenced from one sample in a study of T cell repertoires in cytomegalovirus infection. Their recognized antigens are unknown. TCRdb re-called the reads with MiXCR, one entry per CDR3 protein. The data show approximately 910,000 distinct CDR3 sequences, 31% seen once. The sequenced sample was cultured CD8+ T cells from PBMCs, obtained from culture after CMV antigen stimulation. The source is a human donor in good health (CMV status not recorded). Some clones in this sample may be carry-over from other donors' samples.

This clonotype was found once. Just one base apart from a much larger clone, this may be a read error. The CDR3 DNA is TGTACCAGCCGGGACAGGGTGGGCAATGAGCAGTTCTTC. Translating gives CTSRDRVGNEQFF. The chain joins TRBV6-5 to TRBJ2-1; 9 nucleotides align to TRBD1. CDR3 size: 13 residues. CDR1 is MNHEY, CDR2 SVGAGI, per germline.

The chain joins TRBV4-3 to TRBJ1-1; possibly TRBD1 for D (6 bases). This CDR3 is built from 14 residues. Germline-derived CDR1 and CDR2 are LGHNA and YSLEER. Trimming cost V 5 bases and J 1 base, with 11 bases left between them. The CDR3 region is CASSAAGANTEAFF. The DNA for the CDR3 is TGCGCCAGCAGCGCGGCAGGGGCGAACACTGAAGCTTTCTTT.

This clonotype showed up just once. The chain carries TRBV27 and TRBJ1-2; 7 bases align to TRBD1. Germline V gives CDR1 MNHEY, CDR2 SMNVEV (reference sequence). The V and J ends lost 5 bases and 6 bases, in that order; junction bases with no gene match: 6. This CDR3 contains 13 residues. The CDR3 coding sequence is TGTGCCAGCAGTCAACAGGGGTTGAATGGCTACACCTTC. It yields the protein CASSQQGLNGYTF.

This clonotype was picked up a small number of times. The genes are TRBV7-6 and TRBJ1-1; 7 bases agree with TRBD1. The CDR3 runs to 16 residues. V shed 2 bases and J 1 base; nucleotides not matched to a gene: 7. Germline V gene sequence: CDR1 SGHVS, CDR2 FNYEAQ. In nucleotides, the CDR3 is TGTGCCAGCAGCTTAATGGCAGGGGGAAGGAACACTGAAGCTTTCTTT. Translation: CASSLMAGGRNTEAFF.

The CDR3 DNA follows: TGTGCCATCAGTGTCTCCGTGGACAGGAGTTCCTACGAGCAGTACTTC. This gives the protein CAISVSVDRSSYEQYF. The J gene is TRBJ2-7, the V gene TRBV10-3, with TRBD1 matching over 7 bases. With 4 bases clipped from V and 1 base from J, the junction kept 10 bases outside the gene matches. The germline gives CDR1 ENHRY, CDR2 SYGVKD. The CDR3 runs to 16 residues.

This clonotype was detected many times. The rearrangement links TRBV7-2 to TRBJ2-5, with D tentatively TRBD2 (5 bases). The CDR3 runs to 10 residues. The ends were cut back, 5 bases at V and 12 bases at J, with 10 bases in the middle. Germline lookup yields CDR1 SGHTA and CDR2 FQGNSA. CDR3 loop: CASSGSPKYF. In DNA, the CDR3 is TGTGCCAGCAGCGGGAGCCCTAAGTACTTC.

The V and J genes are TRBV24-1 and TRBJ2-1, with a possible D match to TRBD1 (6 bases). Between the trimmed V and J ends, which lost 6 bases and 5 bases, there was a span of 16 bases. Germline values: CDR1 KGHDR, CDR2 SFDVKD. The CDR3 loop spans 15 amino acids. The CDR3 DNA sequence: TGTGCCACCAGTTTGGGTACAGGGTACGACAATGAGCAGTTCTTC. It specifies CATSLGTGYDNEQFF.

The chain has TRBV15 and TRBJ2-1, with TRBD1 matching 10 bases. J was trimmed by 7 bases and V by 9 bases; bases with no gene match: 9. The germline V gene encodes CDR1 LNHNV and CDR2 YYDKDF (reference sequence). The CDR3 sequence is 14 residues long. The CDR3 DNA follows: TGTGCCACAGGCGGGACAGGGGTTTTGAATGAGCAGTTCTTC. The encoded protein is CATGGTGVLNEQFF.

Worth noting for this clonotype: One base away lies a much larger clone, so this may be a sequencing read error. The chain has TRBV7-8 and TRBJ2-7, with a weak D call TRBD2 (5 bases). The CDR3 spans 13 residues. Germline values: CDR1 SGHVS, CDR2 FQNEAQ. CDR3 sequence (DNA): TGTGCCAGCAGCTCAGCGGTTGCCTACGAGCAGCACGTC. Translating it yields CASSSAVAYEQHV.

This clonotype was seen a handful of times. The chain links TRBV5-5 to TRBJ2-7; the D gene is possibly TRBD1 (5 bases). V was pared by 1 base and J by 7 bases, with 9 bases between. CDR1 and CDR2 (germline): SGHKS, YYEKEE (reference sequence). This CDR3 has 12 residues. The CDR3 reads CASSLSKGEQYF. CDR3 coding DNA: TGTGCCAGCAGCTTGTCGAAGGGGGAGCAGTACTTC. The full variable domain, rest sourced from reference TRBV5-5 and TRBJ2-7, is DAGVTQSPTHLIKTRGQQVTLRCSPISGHKSVSWYQQVLGQGPQFIFQYYEKEERGRGNFPDRFSARQFPNYSSELNVNALLLGDSALYLCASSLSKGEQYFGPGTRLTVT.

This clonotype was picked up a small number of times. The chain carries TRBV7-9 and TRBJ2-7, with TRBD1 identical over 8 bases. CDR3 length: 12 residues. Germline V gives CDR1 SEHNR, CDR2 FQNEAQ (reference sequence). With V trimmed by 5 bases and J by 5 bases, 2 bases remained unmatched. CDR3 bases: TGTGCCAGCAGCCAACAGGGGGACGAGCAGTACTTC. Residues: CASSQQGDEQYF.

V gene TRBV9 combines with J gene TRBJ1-1; no firm D call. V shed 0 bases and J shed 4 bases, with 13 bases lying between them. This CDR3 is built from 15 residues. The germline gives CDR1 SGDLS, CDR2 YYNGEE. In nucleotides, the CDR3 is TGTGCCAGCAGCGTAGTATCCCGAGGGAGCACTGAAGCTTTCTTT. This translates into CASSVVSRGSTEAFF.

This clonotype was seen only a few times. V is TRBV29-1 and J is TRBJ2-3; D call uncertain. Germline V lookup: CDR1 SQVTM, CDR2 ANQGSEA. This CDR3 is 15 amino acids long. V lost 6 bases to trimming and J lost 0 bases, with 16 bases between them. The CDR3 loop is CSVTKVEESTDTQYF. The CDR3 DNA reads as TGCAGCGTCACCAAGGTTGAAGAGAGCACAGATACGCAGTATTTT.

This chain connects TRBV4-1 to TRBJ2-1, with D uncertain. This CDR3 is 13 amino acids long. Between the trimmed V and J ends, which lost 0 bases and 9 bases, there was a span of 9 bases. Germline V CDR1 and CDR2: MGHRA, YSYEKL. The CDR3 sequence: CASSQDQGAEQFF. The CDR3 DNA reads as TGCGCCAGCAGCCAAGATCAAGGCGCTGAGCAGTTCTTC.

V is TRBV6-1 and J is TRBJ2-7; 8 nucleotides match TRBD1. J gave up 1 base and V 7 bases, and 9 bases lay outside the gene matches. The CDR3 extends over 15 amino acids. Germline CDR1 and CDR2: MNHNS and SASEGT. The chain's CDR3 is CASTSGQGASYEQYV. CDR3 nucleotide sequence: TGTGCCAGCACCTCCGGACAGGGTGCTTCCTACGAGCAGTACGTC.

At least ten counts were recorded for this clonotype. The chain is built from TRBV7-2 and TRBJ1-2; TRBD1 is a possible D gene (6 bases). The length of the CDR3 is 15 residues. V shed 2 bases and J shed 3 bases, with 13 bases lying between them. Germline-derived CDR1 and CDR2 are SGHTA and FQGNSA. CDR3 sequence (DNA): TGTGCCAGCAGCTTAACAGGGATGGGCGACTATGGCTACACCTTC. It codes for CASSLTGMGDYGYTF.

The V gene is TRBV4-1, the J gene TRBJ1-1; tentatively, D is TRBD1 (5 bases). V gave up 3 bases and J gave up 4 bases, with 15 bases separating them. The CDR3 has 15 amino acids. Germline CDR1 and CDR2: MGHRA and YSYEKL. CDR3 bases: TGCGCCAGCAGCCAGGTCGGGGGGACGAGCACTGAAGCTTTCTTT. This gives the protein CASSQVGGTSTEAFF.

CDR3 bases: TGTGCCAGCAGTTACTATGGGGGAACCGGGGAGCTGTTTTTT. Translating gives CASSYYGGTGELFF. The chain recombines TRBV6-8 with TRBJ2-2, with D perhaps assigned TRBD1 or TRBD2 (5 bases each). Between the trimmed V and J ends, which lost 1 base and 5 bases, there was a span of 8 bases. CDR1 and CDR2 from the germline V gene are MNHGY and SAAAGT. The CDR3 loop spans 14 amino acids.

The rearrangement links TRBV6-1 to TRBJ1-3, with D uncertain. CDR3 size: 17 residues. Germline lookup yields CDR1 MNHNS and CDR2 SASEGT. V was cut by 2 bases and J by 2 bases, with 16 bases left in between. The CDR3 spells CASSEFRTAFTGNTIYF. The CDR3 nucleotides read TGTGCCAGCAGTGAATTCCGGACGGCCTTTACTGGAAACACCATATATTTT.

This clonotype was seen at least ten times. The genes are TRBV12-3 or TRBV12-4 and TRBJ2-2, with D possibly called TRBD1 or TRBD2 (5 bases each). The ends were cut back, 3 bases at V and 4 bases at J, with 24 bases in the middle. The CDR3 runs to 19 residues. In nucleotides, the CDR3 is TGTGCCAGCAGTTTCTTCATCCGGGACGCCGAAAGGTCCACCGGGGAGCTGTTTTTT. It specifies CASSFFIRDAERSTGELFF.

V gene TRBV19 combines with J gene TRBJ1-5; D perhaps matches TRBD1 (5 bases). CDR3 size: 14 residues. V was clipped by 1 base and J by 7 bases, with 11 bases between them. Germline V gene sequence: CDR1 LNHDA, CDR2 SQIVND (reference sequence). CDR3 residues: CASSIVDEGQPQHF. The CDR3 region has the DNA TGTGCCAGTAGTATAGTGGACGAGGGGCAGCCCCAGCATTTT.

J is TRBJ2-1 and V is TRBV28, with 15 bases that match TRBD2. Unmatched junction bases numbered 9, after V lost 4 bases and J lost 5 bases. Germline values: CDR1 MDHEN, CDR2 SYDVKM. CDR3 length: 18 residues. CDR3 DNA: TGTGCCAGCAGTTACCGGACTAGCGGGGGGGGGATTGACAATGAGCAGTTCTTC. Translating it yields CASSYRTSGGGIDNEQFF.

The chain joins TRBV29-1 to TRBJ2-1; the D call may be TRBD1 or TRBD2 (5 bases each). The CDR3 runs to 10 residues. Trimming removed 5 bases from V and 10 bases from J, with 9 bases in between. Germline CDR1 SQVTM, CDR2 ANQGSEA. The CDR3 here is CSVPGGEQFF. The CDR3 DNA is TGCAGCGTTCCTGGGGGAGAGCAGTTCTTC.

The count of this clonotype is one. The CDR3 here is CASSLSGSSPLHF. CDR3 DNA sequence: TGTGCCAGCAGTTTATCAGGTTCTTCACCCCTCCACTTT. V gene TRBV28 combines with J gene TRBJ1-6, with D unclear. The CDR3 spans 13 residues. Germline CDR1 and CDR2: MDHEN and SYDVKM. V was pared by 1 base and J by 9 bases, with 7 bases between. Filled out from reference TRBV28 and TRBJ1-6, the complete variable domain reads DVKVTQSSRYLVKRTGEKVFLECVQDMDHENMFWYRQDPGLGLRLIYFSYDVKMKEKGDIPEGYSVSREKKERFSLILESASTNQTSMYLCASSLSGSSPLHFGNGTRLTVT.